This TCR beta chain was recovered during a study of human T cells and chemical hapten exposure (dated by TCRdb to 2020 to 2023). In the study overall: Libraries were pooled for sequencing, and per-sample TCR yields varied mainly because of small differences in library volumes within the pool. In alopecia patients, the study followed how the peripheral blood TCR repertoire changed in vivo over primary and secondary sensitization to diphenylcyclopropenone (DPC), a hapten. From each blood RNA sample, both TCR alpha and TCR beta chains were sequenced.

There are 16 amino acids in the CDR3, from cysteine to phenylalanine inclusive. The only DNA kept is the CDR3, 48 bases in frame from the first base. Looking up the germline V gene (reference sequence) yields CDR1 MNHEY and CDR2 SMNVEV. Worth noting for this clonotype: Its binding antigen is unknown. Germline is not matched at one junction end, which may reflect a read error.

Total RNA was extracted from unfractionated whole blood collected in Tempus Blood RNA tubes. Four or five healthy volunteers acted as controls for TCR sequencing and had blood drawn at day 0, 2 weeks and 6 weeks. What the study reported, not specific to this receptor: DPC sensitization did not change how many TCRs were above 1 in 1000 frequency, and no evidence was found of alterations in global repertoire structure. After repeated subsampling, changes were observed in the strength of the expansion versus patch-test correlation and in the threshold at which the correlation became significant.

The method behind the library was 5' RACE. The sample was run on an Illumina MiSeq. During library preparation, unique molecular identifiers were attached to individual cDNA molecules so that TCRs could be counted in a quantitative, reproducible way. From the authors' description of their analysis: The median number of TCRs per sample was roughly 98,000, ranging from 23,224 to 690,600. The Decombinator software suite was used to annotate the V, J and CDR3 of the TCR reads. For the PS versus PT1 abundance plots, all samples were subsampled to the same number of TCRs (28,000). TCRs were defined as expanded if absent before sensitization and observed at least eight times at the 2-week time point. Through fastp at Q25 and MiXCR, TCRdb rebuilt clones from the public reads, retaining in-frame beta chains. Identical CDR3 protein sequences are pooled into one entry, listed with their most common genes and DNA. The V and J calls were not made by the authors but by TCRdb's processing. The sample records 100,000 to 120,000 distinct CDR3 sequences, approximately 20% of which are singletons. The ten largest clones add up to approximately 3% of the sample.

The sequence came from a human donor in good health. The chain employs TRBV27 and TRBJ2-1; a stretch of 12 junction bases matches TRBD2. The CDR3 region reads CASSAQGLAGYNEQLF. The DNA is TGTGCCAGCAGTGCCCAGGGACTAGCGGGTTACAATGAGCAGTTATTC.